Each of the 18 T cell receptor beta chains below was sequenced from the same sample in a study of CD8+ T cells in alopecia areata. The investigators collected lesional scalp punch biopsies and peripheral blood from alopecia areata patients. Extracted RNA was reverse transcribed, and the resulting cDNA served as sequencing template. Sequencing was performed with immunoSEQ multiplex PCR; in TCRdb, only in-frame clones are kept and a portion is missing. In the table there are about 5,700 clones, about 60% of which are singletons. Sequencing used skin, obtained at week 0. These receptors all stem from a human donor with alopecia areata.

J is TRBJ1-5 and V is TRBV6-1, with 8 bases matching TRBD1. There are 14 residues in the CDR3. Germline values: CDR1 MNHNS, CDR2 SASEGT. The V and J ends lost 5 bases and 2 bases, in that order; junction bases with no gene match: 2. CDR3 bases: TGTGCCAGCAGTTCGACAGGGGGCAATCAGCCCCAGCATTTT. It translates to CASSSTGGNQPQHF.

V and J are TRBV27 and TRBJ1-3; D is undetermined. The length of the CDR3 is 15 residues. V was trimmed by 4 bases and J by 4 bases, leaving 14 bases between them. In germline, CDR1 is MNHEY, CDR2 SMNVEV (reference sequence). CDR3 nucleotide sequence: TGTGCCAGCAGTTCAAGCATTGCGTCCGGAAACACCATATATTTT. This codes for CASSSSIASGNTIYF.

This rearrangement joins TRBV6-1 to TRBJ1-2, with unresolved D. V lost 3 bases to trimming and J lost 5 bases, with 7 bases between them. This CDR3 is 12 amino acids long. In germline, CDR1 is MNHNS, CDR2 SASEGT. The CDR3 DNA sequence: TGTGCCAGCAGTGACGAAGATTATGGCTACACCTTC. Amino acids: CASSDEDYGYTF.

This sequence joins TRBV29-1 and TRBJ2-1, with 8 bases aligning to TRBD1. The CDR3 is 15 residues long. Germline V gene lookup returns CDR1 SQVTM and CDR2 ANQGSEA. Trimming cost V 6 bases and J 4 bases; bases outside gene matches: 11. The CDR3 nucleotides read TGCAGCGTCGCGAATACAGGGGGGATGTACAATGAGCAGTTCTTC. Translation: CSVANTGGMYNEQFF.

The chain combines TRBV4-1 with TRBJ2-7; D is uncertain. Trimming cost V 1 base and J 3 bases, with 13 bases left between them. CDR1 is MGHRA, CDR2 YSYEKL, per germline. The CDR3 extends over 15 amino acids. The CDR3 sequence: CASSQVHQADYEQYF. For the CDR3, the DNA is TGCGCCAGCAGCCAAGTTCACCAGGCGGACTACGAGCAGTACTTC.

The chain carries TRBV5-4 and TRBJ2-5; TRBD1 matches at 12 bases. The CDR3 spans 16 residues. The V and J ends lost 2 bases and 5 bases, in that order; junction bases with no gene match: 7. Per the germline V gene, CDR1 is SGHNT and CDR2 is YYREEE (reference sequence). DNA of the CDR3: TGTGCCAGCAGCTTTTCCGGGACAGGGGGCAGGGAGACCCAGTACTTC. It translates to CASSFSGTGGRETQYF.

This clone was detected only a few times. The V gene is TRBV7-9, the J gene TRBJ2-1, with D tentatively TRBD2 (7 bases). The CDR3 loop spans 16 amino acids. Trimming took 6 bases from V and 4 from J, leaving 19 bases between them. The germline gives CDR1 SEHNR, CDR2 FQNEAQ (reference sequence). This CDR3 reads CASRRGGDRLYNEQFF. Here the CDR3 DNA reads TGTGCCAGCAGAAGGGGGGGCGACAGACTATACAATGAGCAGTTCTTC.

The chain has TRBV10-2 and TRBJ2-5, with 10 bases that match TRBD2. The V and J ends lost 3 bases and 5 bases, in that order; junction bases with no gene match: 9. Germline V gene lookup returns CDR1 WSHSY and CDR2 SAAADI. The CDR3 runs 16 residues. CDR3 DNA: TGCGCCAGCAGTGATTGGCTAGCGGGGGCACGGGAGACCCAGTACTTC. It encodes CASSDWLAGARETQYF.

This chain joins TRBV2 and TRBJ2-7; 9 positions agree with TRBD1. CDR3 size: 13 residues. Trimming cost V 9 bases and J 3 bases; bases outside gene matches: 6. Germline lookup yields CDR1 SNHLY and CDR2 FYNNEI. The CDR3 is CASAGTGYYEQYF. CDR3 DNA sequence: TGTGCCAGTGCCGGGACAGGGTACTACGAGCAGTACTTC.

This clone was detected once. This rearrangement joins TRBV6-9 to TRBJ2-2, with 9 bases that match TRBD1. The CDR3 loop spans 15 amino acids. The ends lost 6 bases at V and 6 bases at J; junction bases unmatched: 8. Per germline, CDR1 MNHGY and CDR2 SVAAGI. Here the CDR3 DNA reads TGTGCCAGCAGACCTTGGACAGGGGAGTCCGGGGAGCTGTTTTTT. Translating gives CASRPWTGESGELFF.

CDR3 residues: CAISNGGNNEQFF. CDR3 coding DNA: TGTGCCATCAGTAACGGGGGTAACAATGAGCAGTTCTTC. This chain joins TRBV10-3 and TRBJ2-1, with D possibly being TRBD2 (6 bases). The CDR3 sequence is 13 residues long. Deletions cut 5 bases from V and 5 bases from J, with 10 bases between. Germline V gives CDR1 ENHRY, CDR2 SYGVKD.

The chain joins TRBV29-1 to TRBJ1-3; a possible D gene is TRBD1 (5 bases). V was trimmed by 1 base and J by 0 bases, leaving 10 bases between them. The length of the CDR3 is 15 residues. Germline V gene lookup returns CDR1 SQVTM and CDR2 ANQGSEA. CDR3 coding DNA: TGCAGCGTTGAAGGGTCAGGGAACTCTGGAAACACCATATATTTT. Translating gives CSVEGSGNSGNTIYF.

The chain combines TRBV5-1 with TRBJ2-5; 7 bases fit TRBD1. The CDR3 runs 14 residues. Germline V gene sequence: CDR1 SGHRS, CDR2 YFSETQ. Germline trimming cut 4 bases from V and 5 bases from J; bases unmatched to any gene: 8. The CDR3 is CASSAATGTETQYF. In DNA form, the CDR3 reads TGCGCCAGCAGCGCTGCGACAGGGACGGAGACCCAGTACTTC.

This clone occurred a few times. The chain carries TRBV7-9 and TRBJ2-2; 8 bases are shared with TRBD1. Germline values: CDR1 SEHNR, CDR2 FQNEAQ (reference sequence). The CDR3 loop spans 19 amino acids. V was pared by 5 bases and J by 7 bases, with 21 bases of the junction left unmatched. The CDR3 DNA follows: TGTGCCAGCAGCCCAACTTGGACAGGGAGCGTCAGATCGGGCGGGGAGCTGTTTTTT. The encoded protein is CASSPTWTGSVRSGGELFF.

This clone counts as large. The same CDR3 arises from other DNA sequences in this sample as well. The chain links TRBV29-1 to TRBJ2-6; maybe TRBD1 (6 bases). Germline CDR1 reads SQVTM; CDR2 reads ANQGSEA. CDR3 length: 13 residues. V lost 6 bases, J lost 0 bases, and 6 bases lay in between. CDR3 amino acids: CSVRGSGANVLTF. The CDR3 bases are TGCAGCGTCAGGGGCTCTGGGGCCAACGTCCTGACTTTC.

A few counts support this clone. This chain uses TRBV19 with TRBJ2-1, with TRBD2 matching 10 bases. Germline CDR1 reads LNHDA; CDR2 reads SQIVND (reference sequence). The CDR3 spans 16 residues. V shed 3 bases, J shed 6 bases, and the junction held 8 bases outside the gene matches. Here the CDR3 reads CASSITPWTSGNEQFF. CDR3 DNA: TGTGCCAGTAGTATTACTCCTTGGACTAGCGGCAATGAGCAGTTCTTC.

Written as DNA, the CDR3 is TGTGCCAGCAGTGCTCCGGACAGCCGCATCGAAAAACTGTTTTTT. This gives the protein CASSAPDSRIEKLFF. The J gene is TRBJ1-4, the V gene TRBV6-6; tentative D call: TRBD1 (6 bases). Germline V gene lookup returns CDR1 MNHNY and CDR2 SVGAGI (reference sequence). V lost 5 bases to trimming and J lost 8 bases, with 18 bases between them. The CDR3 runs to 15 residues.

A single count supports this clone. The CDR3 bases are TGTGCCAGCAGCCCCCTGTGGAGATACGAGCAGTACTTC. Translation gives CASSPLWRYEQYF. The chain has TRBV6-5 and TRBJ2-7; D unresolved. V lost 6 bases to trimming and J lost 4 bases, with 13 bases between them. The germline V gene encodes CDR1 MNHEY and CDR2 SVGAGI. This CDR3 contains 13 residues.